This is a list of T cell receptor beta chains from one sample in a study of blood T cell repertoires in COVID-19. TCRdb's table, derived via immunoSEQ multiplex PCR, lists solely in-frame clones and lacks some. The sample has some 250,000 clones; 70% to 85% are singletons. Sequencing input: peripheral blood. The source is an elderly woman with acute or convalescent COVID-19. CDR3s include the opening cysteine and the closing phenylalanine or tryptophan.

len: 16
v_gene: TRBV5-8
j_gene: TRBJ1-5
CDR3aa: CASSRRTGTGNQPQHF

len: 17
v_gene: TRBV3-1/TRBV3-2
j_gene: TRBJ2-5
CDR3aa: CASSQWGAGRGLETQYF

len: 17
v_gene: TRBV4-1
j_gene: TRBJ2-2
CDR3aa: CASSQAKGASNTGELFF

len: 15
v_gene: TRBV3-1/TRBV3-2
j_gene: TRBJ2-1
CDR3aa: CASSQGGLAVNEQFF

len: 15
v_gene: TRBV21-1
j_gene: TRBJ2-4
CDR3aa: CALTGGQGMYNIQYF

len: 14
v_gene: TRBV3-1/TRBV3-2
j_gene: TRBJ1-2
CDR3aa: CASSFTGALYGYTF

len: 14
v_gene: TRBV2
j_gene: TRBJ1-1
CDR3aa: CASRNDRRNTEAFF

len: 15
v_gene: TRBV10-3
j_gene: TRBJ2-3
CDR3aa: CAISEAAGTADTQYF

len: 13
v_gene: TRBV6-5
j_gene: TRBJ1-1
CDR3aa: CASRGQFLAEAFF

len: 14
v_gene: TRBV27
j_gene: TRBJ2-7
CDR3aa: CASSLNAAYSEQYF

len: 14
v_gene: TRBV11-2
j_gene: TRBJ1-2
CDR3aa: CASSPTSQNYGYTF

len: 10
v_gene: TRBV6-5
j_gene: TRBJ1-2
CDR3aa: CASSYPFCTF

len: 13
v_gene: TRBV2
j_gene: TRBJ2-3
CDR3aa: CASSAEGTDTQYF

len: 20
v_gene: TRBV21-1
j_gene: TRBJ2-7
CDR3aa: CASSKWARGVERVDWSEQYF

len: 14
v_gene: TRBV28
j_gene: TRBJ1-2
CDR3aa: CASSSQTGAGGYTF

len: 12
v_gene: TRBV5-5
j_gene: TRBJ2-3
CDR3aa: CASSLELAGLYF

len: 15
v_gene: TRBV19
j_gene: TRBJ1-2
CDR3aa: CARGGQGLSNYGYTF

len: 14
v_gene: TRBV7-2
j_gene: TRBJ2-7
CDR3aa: CASSLSDGGYEQYF

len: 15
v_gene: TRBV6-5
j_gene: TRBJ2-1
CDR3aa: CASSPSGGGYNEQFF

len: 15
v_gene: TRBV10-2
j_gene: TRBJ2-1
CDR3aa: CASRLAGGTYNEQFF

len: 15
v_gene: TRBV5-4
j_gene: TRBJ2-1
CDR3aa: CASSYGTGGYAEQFF

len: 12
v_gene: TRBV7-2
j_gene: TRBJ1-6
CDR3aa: CASSPEIEHLHF

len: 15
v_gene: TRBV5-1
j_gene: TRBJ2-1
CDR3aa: CASSQTSGTYNEQFF

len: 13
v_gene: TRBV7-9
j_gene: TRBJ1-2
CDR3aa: CASSTDRGSGYTF

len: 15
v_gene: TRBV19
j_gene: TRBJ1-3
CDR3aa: CASSIWGPRGNTIYF

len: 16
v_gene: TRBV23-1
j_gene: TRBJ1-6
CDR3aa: CASSLQDGLYNSPLHF

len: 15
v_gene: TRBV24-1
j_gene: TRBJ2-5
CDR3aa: CATSTGTGGRETQYF

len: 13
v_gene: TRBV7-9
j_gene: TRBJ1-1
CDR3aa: CASSKDSFAEAFF

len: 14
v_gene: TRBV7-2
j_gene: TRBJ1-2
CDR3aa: CASSLARGQGAGNF

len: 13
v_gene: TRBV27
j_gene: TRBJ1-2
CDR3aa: CASRAGQTYGYTF

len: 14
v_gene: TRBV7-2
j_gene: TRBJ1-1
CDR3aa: CASSLATGSTEAFF

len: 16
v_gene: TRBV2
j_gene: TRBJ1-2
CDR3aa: CASTRKGGALWYGYTF

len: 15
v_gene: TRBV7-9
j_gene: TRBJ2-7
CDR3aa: CASSLRGGSANEQYF

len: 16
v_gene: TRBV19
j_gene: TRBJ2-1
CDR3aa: CASSRETGLAGNEQFF

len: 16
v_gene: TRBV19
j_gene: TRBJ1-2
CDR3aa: CASSILTDRPNYGYTF

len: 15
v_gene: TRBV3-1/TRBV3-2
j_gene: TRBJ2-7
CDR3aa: CASSRSGSAGHEQYF

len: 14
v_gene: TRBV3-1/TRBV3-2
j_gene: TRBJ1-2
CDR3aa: CASSQSNRGTGYTF

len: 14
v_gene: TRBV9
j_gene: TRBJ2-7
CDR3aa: CASSVVGGGYEQYF

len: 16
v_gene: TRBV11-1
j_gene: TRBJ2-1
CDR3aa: CASSLARGGSYNEQFF

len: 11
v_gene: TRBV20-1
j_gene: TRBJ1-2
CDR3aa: CSVALNYGYTF

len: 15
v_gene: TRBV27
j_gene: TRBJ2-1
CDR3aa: CASMRRRSSYNEQFF

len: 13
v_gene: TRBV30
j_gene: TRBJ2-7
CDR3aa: CAWSVGLAAVQYF

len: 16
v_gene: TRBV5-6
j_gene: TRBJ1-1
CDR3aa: CASTLSTGFENTEAFF

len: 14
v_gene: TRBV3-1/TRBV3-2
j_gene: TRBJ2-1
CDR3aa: CASRGLAYNNEQFF

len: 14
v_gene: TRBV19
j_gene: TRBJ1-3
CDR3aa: CASRPTGSGNTIYF

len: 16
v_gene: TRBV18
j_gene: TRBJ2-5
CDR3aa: CASSRRLQGAEETQYF

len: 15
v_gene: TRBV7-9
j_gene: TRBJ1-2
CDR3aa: CASNRLTGTNYGYTF

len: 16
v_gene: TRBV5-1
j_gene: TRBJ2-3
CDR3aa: CASSLEGRVSTDTQYF

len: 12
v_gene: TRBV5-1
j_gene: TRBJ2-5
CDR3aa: CASSRPQETQYF

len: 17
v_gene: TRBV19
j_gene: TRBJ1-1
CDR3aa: CASSTTRDSYVGTEAFF